The present T cell receptor (beta chain) was sequenced within a study of OX40 agonist ivuxolimab in advanced cancers. This CDR3 comprises 14 residues. V shed 4 bases and J shed 0 bases, with 11 bases lying between them. The V gene's germline CDR1 is GTSNPN and CDR2 SVGIG (reference sequence). Assay: immunoSEQ multiplex PCR; the TCRdb copy retains only in-frame clones and omits some. Of around 40,000 clones in the sample, over 80% were seen once. The chain joins TRBV30 to TRBJ2-3, with a tentative D call TRBD1 (5 bases). The receptor was derived from an adult with an advanced solid tumor such as melanoma, head and neck, liver or kidney cancer. The input for sequencing was CD4+ or CD8+ T cells sorted from blood, taken in a trial of the OX40 agonist ivuxolimab. The CDR3 DNA sequence: TGTGCCTGGACGAGGACACGGAGCACAGATACGCAGTATTTT. Residues: CAWTRTRSTDTQYF.